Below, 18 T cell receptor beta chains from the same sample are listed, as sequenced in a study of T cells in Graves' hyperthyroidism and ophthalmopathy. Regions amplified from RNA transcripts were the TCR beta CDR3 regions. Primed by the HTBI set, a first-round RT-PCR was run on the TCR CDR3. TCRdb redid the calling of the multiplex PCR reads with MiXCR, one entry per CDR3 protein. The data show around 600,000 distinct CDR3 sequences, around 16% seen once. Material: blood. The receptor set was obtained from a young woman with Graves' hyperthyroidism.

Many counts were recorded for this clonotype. CDR3 sequence: CSARDTAIYGYTF. In nucleotides, the CDR3 is TGCAGTGCTAGAGATACCGCCATCTATGGCTACACCTTC. This sequence joins TRBV20-1 and TRBJ1-2; D call uncertain. Germline assignment: CDR1 DFQATT and CDR2 SNEGSKA (reference sequence). The CDR3 spans 13 residues. Trimming removed 0 bases from V and 4 bases from J, with 9 bases in between.

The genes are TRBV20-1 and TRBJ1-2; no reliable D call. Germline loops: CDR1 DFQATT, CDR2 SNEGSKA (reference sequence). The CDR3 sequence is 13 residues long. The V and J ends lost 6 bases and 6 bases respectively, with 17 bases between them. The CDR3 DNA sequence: TGCAGTGCCCCCAGTACGGGGTGGCATGGCTACACCTTC. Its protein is CSAPSTGWHGYTF.

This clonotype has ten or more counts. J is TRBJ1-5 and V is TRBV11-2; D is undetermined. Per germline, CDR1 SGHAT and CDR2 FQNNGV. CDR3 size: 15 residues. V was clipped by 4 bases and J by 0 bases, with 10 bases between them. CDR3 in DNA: TGTGCCAGCAGCTACGGACTGAATAGCAATCAGCCCCAGCATTTT. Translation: CASSYGLNSNQPQHF.

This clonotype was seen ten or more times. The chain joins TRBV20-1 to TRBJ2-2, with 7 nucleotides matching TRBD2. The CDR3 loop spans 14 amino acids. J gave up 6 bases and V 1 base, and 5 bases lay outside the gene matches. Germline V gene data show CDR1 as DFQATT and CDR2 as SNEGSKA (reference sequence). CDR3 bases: TGCAGTGCTAGAGTCGGACTAGTATCCGGGGAGCTGTTTTTT. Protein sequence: CSARVGLVSGELFF.

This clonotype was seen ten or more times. The CDR3 is CASSQIWAVGQPQHF. CDR3 nucleotide sequence: TGCGCCAGCAGCCAGATCTGGGCAGTCGGTCAGCCCCAGCATTTT. The chain joins TRBV4-1 to TRBJ1-5; unclear D gene. Germline V gene sequence: CDR1 MGHRA, CDR2 YSYEKL. With 3 bases removed from V and 6 bases from J, the gap between germline ends came to 15 bases. This CDR3 has 15 residues.

The chain's CDR3 is CSATSPAGDNEQFF. DNA of the CDR3: TGCAGTGCTACCAGCCCAGCAGGGGACAATGAGCAGTTCTTC. The rearrangement links TRBV20-1 to TRBJ2-1, with D possibly matching TRBD1 (6 bases). Trimming cost V 4 bases and J 5 bases, with 15 bases left between them. This CDR3 region has 14 residues. CDR1 is DFQATT, CDR2 SNEGSKA, per germline (reference sequence).

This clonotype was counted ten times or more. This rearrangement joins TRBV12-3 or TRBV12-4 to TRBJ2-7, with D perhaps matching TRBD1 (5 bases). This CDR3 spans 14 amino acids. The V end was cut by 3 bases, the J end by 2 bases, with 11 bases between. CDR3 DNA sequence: TGTGCCAGCAGTTTTAGGACACTTACCTACGAGCAGTACTTC. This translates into CASSFRTLTYEQYF.

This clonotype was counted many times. CDR3 residues: CASSWGVGNQPQHF. DNA of the CDR3: TGTGCCAGCAGCTGGGGGGTGGGAAATCAGCCCCAGCATTTT. The chain is built from TRBV7-2 and TRBJ1-5, with D possibly being TRBD1 (5 bases). The germline V gene encodes CDR1 SGHTA and CDR2 FQGNSA. Trimming shortened V by 4 bases and J by 4 bases, and 11 bases separated the two germline ends. The CDR3 sequence is 14 residues long.

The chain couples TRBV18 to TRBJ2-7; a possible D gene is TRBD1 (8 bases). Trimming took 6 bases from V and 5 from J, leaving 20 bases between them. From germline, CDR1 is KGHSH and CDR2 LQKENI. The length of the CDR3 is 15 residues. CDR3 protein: CASSRKQGGDHEQYF. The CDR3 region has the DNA TGTGCCAGCTCGCGAAAACAGGGGGGGGACCACGAGCAGTACTTC.

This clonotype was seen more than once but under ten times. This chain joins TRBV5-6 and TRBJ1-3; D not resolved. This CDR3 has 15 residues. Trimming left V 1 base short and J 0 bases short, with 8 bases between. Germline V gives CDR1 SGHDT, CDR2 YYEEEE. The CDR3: CASSLTEGSGNTIYF. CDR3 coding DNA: TGTGCCAGCAGCTTGACAGAAGGCTCTGGAAACACCATATATTTT.

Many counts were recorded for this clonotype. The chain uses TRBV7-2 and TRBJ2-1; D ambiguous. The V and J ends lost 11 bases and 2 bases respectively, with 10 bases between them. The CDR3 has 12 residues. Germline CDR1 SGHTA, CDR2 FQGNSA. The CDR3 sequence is CASTFTYNEQFF. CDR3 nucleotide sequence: TGTGCCTCAACGTTCACCTACAATGAGCAGTTCTTC.

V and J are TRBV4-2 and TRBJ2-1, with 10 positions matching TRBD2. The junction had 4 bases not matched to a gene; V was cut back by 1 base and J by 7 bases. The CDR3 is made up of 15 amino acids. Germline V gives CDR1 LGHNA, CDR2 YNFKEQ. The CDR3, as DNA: TGTGCCAGCAGCCAAGCTCTACTAGCGGGGAATGAGCAGTTCTTC. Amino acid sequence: CASSQALLAGNEQFF.

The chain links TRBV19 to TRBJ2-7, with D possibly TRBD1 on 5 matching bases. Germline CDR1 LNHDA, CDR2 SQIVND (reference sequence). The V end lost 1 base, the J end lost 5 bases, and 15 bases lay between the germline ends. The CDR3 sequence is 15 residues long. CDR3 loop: CASSIGQGQFDEQYF. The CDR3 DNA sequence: TGTGCCAGTAGTATAGGCCAGGGCCAATTCGACGAGCAGTACTTC.

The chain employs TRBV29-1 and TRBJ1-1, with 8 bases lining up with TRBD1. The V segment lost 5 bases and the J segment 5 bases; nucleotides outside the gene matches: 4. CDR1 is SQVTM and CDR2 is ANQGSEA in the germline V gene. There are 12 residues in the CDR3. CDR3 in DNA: TGCAGCGTTATTACAGGGGGAACTGAAGCTTTCTTT. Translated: CSVITGGTEAFF.

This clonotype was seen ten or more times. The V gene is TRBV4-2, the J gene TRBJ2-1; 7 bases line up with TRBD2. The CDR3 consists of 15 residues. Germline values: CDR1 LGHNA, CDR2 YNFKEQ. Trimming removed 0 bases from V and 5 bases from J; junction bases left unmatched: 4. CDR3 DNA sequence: TGTGCCAGCAGCCAAGAGGGGACTAACAACAATGAGCAGTTCTTC. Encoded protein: CASSQEGTNNNEQFF.

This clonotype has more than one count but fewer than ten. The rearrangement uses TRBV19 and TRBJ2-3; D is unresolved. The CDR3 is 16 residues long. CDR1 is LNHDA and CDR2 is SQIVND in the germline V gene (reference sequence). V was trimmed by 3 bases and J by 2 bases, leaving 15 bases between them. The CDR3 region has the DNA TGTGCCAGTAGTATTTCCCCGTATCGGATCACAGATACGCAGTATTTT. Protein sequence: CASSISPYRITDTQYF. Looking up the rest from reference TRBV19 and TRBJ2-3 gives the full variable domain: DGGITQSPKYLFRKEGQNVTLSCEQNLNHDAMYWYRQDPGQGLRLIYYSQIVNDFQKGDIAEGYSVSREKKESFPLTVTSAQKNPTAFYLCASSISPYRITDTQYFGPGTRLTVL.

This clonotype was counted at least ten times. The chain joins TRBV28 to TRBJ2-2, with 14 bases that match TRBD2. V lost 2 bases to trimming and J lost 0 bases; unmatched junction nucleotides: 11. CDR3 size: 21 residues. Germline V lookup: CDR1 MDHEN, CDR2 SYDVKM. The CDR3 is CASSLRGWGTSGRTNTGELFF. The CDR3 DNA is TGTGCCAGCAGTTTAAGAGGTTGGGGGACTAGCGGGAGAACGAACACCGGGGAGCTGTTTTTT. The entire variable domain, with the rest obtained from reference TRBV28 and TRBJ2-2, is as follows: DVKVTQSSRYLVKRTGEKVFLECVQDMDHENMFWYRQDPGLGLRLIYFSYDVKMKEKGDIPEGYSVSREKKERFSLILESASTNQTSMYLCASSLRGWGTSGRTNTGELFFGEGSRLTVL.

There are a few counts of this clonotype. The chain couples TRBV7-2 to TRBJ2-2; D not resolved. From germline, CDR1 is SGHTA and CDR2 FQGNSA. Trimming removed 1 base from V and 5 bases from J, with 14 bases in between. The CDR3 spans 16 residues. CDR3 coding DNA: TGTGCCAGCAGCTTAGACCCCGAGACGAGAACCGGGGAGCTGTTTTTT. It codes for CASSLDPETRTGELFF.